These 24 T cell receptor beta chains share one sample of origin, sequenced in a study of CD8+ T cells in alopecia areata. Extraction and reverse transcription of RNA yielded cDNA as the sequencing template. Generated by immunoSEQ multiplex PCR, the TCRdb table keeps only in-frame clones and is missing some. Of roughly 120,000 clones in the sample, 35% to 45% were seen once. The material sequenced was CD4+ T cells sorted from blood. These receptors were obtained from a human donor with alopecia areata.

This clone was detected a few times. This chain uses TRBV4-1 with TRBJ2-6; D possibly corresponds to TRBD1 (5 bases). In germline, CDR1 is MGHRA, CDR2 YSYEKL. The V gene lost 1 base and the J gene lost 0 bases, with 10 bases spanning the gap. The CDR3 covers 17 residues. CDR3 region: CASSQATASSGANVLTF. The CDR3 nucleotides are TGCGCCAGCAGCCAAGCGACAGCCAGCTCTGGGGCCAACGTCCTGACTTTC.

The V call is TRBV29-1, the J call TRBJ2-2, with D unresolved. Germline CDR1 SQVTM, CDR2 ANQGSEA. The V gene lost 7 bases and the J gene lost 1 base, with 13 bases spanning the gap. The CDR3 consists of 14 residues. CDR3 DNA sequence: TGCAGCGCCCGGGCGACACTGAACACCGGGGAGCTGTTTTTT. This translates into CSARATLNTGELFF.

This clone appeared a few times. The J gene is TRBJ2-1, the V gene TRBV6-5; no clear D gene. This CDR3 comprises 13 residues. Trimming cost V 7 bases and J 7 bases, with 14 bases left between them. The V gene's germline CDR1 is MNHEY and CDR2 SVGAGI. The CDR3 region is CASKPPLGNEQFF. The CDR3 coding sequence is TGTGCCAGCAAACCTCCTCTCGGGAATGAGCAGTTCTTC.

This clone turned up a few times. The chain employs TRBV29-1 and TRBJ2-3, with D tentatively TRBD2 (5 bases). V was shortened by 7 bases and J by 4 bases, with 21 bases between the two germline ends. Germline V lookup: CDR1 SQVTM, CDR2 ANQGSEA. This CDR3 region has 15 residues. The CDR3 DNA sequence: TGCAGCGCCCGGGGTCGGCGGGTCCCACCAGATACGCAGTATTTT. Its protein product is CSARGRRVPPDTQYF.

The chain carries TRBV2 and TRBJ1-5; D is uncertain. Trimming took off 8 bases at V and 0 bases at J, with 11 bases between the two ends. Looked up from germline, CDR1 is SNHLY and CDR2 is FYNNEI. The CDR3 loop spans 14 amino acids. The CDR3 DNA reads TGTGCCAGCGCGGCACAGAGTAGCAATCAGCCCCAGCATTTT. Translating it yields CASAAQSSNQPQHF.

V gene TRBV15 combines with J gene TRBJ2-7; D ambiguous. V dropped 0 bases and J dropped 2 bases, with 11 bases sitting between them. Germline-derived CDR1 and CDR2 are LNHNV and YYDKDF (reference sequence). The CDR3 spans 15 residues. The CDR3 DNA is TGTGCCACCAGCAGAGAGTCGCTTGGGCCCTACGAGCAGTACTTC. Residues: CATSRESLGPYEQYF. The full variable domain, its missing parts supplied by reference TRBV15 and TRBJ2-7, is DAMVIQNPRYQVTQFGKPVTLSCSQTLNHNVMYWYQQKSSQAPKLLFHYYDKDFNNEADTPDNFQSRRPNTSFCFLDIRSPGLGDTAMYLCATSRESLGPYEQYFGPGTRLTVT.

The rearrangement joins TRBV5-1 to TRBJ2-7; D ambiguous. The V end lost 0 bases, the J end lost 7 bases, and 11 bases lay between the germline ends. The CDR3 has 13 amino acids. The germline gives CDR1 SGHRS, CDR2 YFSETQ. CDR3 DNA: TGCGCCAGCAGCTTGGGGCAGTTGGGAGAGCAGTACTTC. Residues: CASSLGQLGEQYF.

This chain links TRBV2 with TRBJ2-2; a weak D match, TRBD2 (5 bases). The V gene's germline CDR1 is SNHLY and CDR2 FYNNEI. Trimming shortened V by 5 bases and J by 4 bases, and 8 bases separated the two germline ends. This CDR3 is built from 13 residues. The CDR3 region is CASSRRLTGELFF. The CDR3 DNA is TGTGCCAGCAGTCGGAGGCTCACCGGGGAGCTGTTTTTT.

This clone was seen only a few times. This chain uses TRBV18 with TRBJ2-1; TRBD2 aligns across 7 bases. This CDR3 is built from 15 residues. The germline gives CDR1 KGHSH, CDR2 LQKENI. After removal of 6 bases from V and 4 bases from J, the junction contained 9 bases not matched to a gene. The CDR3 loop is CASSSRGGTYNEQFF. The CDR3 DNA reads as TGTGCCAGCTCCTCTCGCGGGGGAACTTACAATGAGCAGTTCTTC.

This clone came up a few times. The chain joins TRBV29-1 to TRBJ2-3; D is perhaps TRBD1 or TRBD2 (6 bases each). V shed 7 bases and J shed 4 bases, with 15 bases lying between them. The CDR3 totals 13 residues. Germline CDR1 SQVTM, CDR2 ANQGSEA. CDR3: CSDRGGRADTQYF. The CDR3 coding sequence is TGCAGCGACAGAGGGGGGCGTGCAGATACGCAGTATTTT.

The chain combines TRBV29-1 with TRBJ1-4, with a tentative D call TRBD1 (5 bases). Deletions cut 3 bases from V and 5 bases from J, with 16 bases between. From germline, CDR1 is SQVTM and CDR2 ANQGSEA. This CDR3 spans 15 amino acids. This chain's CDR3 is CSVERDPTDNEKLFF. The CDR3 DNA follows: TGCAGCGTTGAGAGGGACCCGACCGACAATGAAAAACTGTTTTTT.

This clone has more than one count but fewer than ten. This chain connects TRBV18 to TRBJ1-2; no definite D call. This CDR3 has 13 residues. Trimming shortened V by 3 bases and J by 7 bases, and 12 bases separated the two germline ends. Germline-derived CDR1 and CDR2 are KGHSH and LQKENI. For the CDR3, the DNA is TGTGCCAGCTCACCCCCGCGCGGTGGTGGCTACACCTTC. Translating gives CASSPPRGGGYTF.

The chain has TRBV7-2 and TRBJ1-5; TRBD1 agrees at 8 bases. Germline V lookup: CDR1 SGHTA, CDR2 FQGNSA. The CDR3 contains 15 residues. With 5 bases clipped from V and 6 bases from J, the junction kept 9 bases outside the gene matches. CDR3 sequence reads: CASSAQGARSQPQHF. CDR3 nucleotides: TGTGCCAGCAGCGCTCAGGGGGCGCGAAGTCAGCCCCAGCATTTT.

The chain joins TRBV29-1 to TRBJ2-2; 9 nucleotides agree with TRBD1. The CDR3 extends over 13 amino acids. The V gene end was trimmed by 7 bases and the J gene end by 6 bases; junction bases not matched to a gene: 6. Germline V gene sequence: CDR1 SQVTM, CDR2 ANQGSEA. The CDR3 DNA is TGCAGCGGGGGACAGGGAAGGGCCGGGGAGCTGTTTTTT. Residues: CSGGQGRAGELFF.

This chain joins TRBV30 and TRBJ1-1; the D gene is possibly TRBD1 (5 bases). This CDR3 has 13 amino acids. The V gene's germline CDR1 is GTSNPN and CDR2 SVGIG (reference sequence). Trimming took off 0 bases at V and 3 bases at J, with 8 bases between the two ends. CDR3 coding DNA: TGTGCCTGGAGTGTAGCACAGGACACTGAAGCTTTCTTT. This encodes CAWSVAQDTEAFF.

This chain links TRBV28 with TRBJ2-1, with D tentatively TRBD2 (7 bases). Trimming shortened V by 2 bases and J by 7 bases, and 21 bases separated the two germline ends. The CDR3 is 17 residues long. The V gene's germline CDR1 is MDHEN and CDR2 SYDVKM. CDR3 nucleotide sequence: TGTGCCAGCAGTTTAGGTTTTGGGGGCGGAGCGGGGAATGAGCAGTTCTTC. Translating it yields CASSLGFGGGAGNEQFF.

This sequence joins TRBV30 and TRBJ2-2; 7 bases line up with TRBD1. This CDR3 is 16 amino acids long. V gave up 1 base and J gave up 5 bases; unmatched junction bases: 10. Germline CDR1 reads GTSNPN; CDR2 reads SVGIG (reference sequence). This CDR3 is CAWSDRGWRRTGELFF. As DNA, the CDR3 is TGTGCCTGGAGTGACAGGGGATGGAGAAGAACCGGGGAGCTGTTTTTT.

This chain connects TRBV20-1 to TRBJ2-1; no definite D call. The germline V and J ends were trimmed by 5 bases and 10 bases, with 12 bases remaining between them. The germline V gene encodes CDR1 DFQATT and CDR2 SNEGSKA (reference sequence). This CDR3 is built from 11 residues. This CDR3 reads CSAEPPREQFF. The CDR3 region has the DNA TGCAGTGCTGAGCCCCCCAGGGAGCAGTTCTTC.

This clone was observed a few times. This chain uses TRBV29-1 with TRBJ2-7; TRBD1 agrees at 11 bases. Germline trimming cut 5 bases from V and 5 bases from J; bases unmatched to any gene: 8. The CDR3 covers 14 residues. Germline V lookup: CDR1 SQVTM, CDR2 ANQGSEA. The CDR3 DNA reads as TGCAGCGTTCGAGGGACAGGGGGGAATAACGAGCAGTACTTC. It is translated as CSVRGTGGNNEQYF.

The chain has TRBV13 and TRBJ1-1; TRBD1 might be the D (5 bases). V dropped 5 bases and J dropped 0 bases, with 13 bases sitting between them. This CDR3 contains 15 residues. In germline, CDR1 is PRHDT, CDR2 FYEKMQ (reference sequence). The DNA of the CDR3 is TGTGCCAGCAGCCAGCGGAAACAGGTGAACACTGAAGCTTTCTTT. The encoded protein is CASSQRKQVNTEAFF.

This clone turned up a few times. The chain combines TRBV29-1 with TRBJ1-3; maybe TRBD1 (5 bases). V was cut by 1 base and J by 2 bases, with 9 bases left in between. CDR3 length equals 14 residues. Per germline, CDR1 SQVTM and CDR2 ANQGSEA. The CDR3 spells CSVEGGSAGNTIYF. In DNA, the CDR3 is TGCAGCGTTGAAGGGGGCTCGGCTGGAAACACCATATATTTT.

This chain links TRBV4-1 with TRBJ1-2; D might be TRBD1 (6 bases). The germline V and J ends were trimmed by 0 bases and 2 bases, with 13 bases remaining between them. CDR3 length: 16 residues. From germline, CDR1 is MGHRA and CDR2 YSYEKL. CDR3 sequence: CASSQDLGTSNYGYTF. For the CDR3, the DNA is TGCGCCAGCAGCCAAGATCTTGGGACAAGCAACTATGGCTACACCTTC.

The chain couples TRBV19 to TRBJ1-4; D perhaps matches TRBD1 (5 bases). The V end was cut by 5 bases, the J end by 2 bases, with 12 bases between. Germline V gene lookup returns CDR1 LNHDA and CDR2 SQIVND (reference sequence). This CDR3 region has 15 residues. In DNA form, the CDR3 reads TGTGCCAGTAGTCCCCCACGGGGGACTAATGAAAAACTGTTTTTT. Protein sequence: CASSPPRGTNEKLFF.

J is TRBJ2-7 and V is TRBV7-9, with TRBD1 matching 7 bases. The ends lost 0 bases at V and 5 bases at J; junction bases unmatched: 13. The CDR3 length is 17 residues. From germline, CDR1 is SEHNR and CDR2 FQNEAQ (reference sequence). The CDR3 DNA sequence: TGTGCCAGCAGCTTAGCGCAGGGGGTCAGTCAACGCGACGAGCAGTACTTC. It codes for CASSLAQGVSQRDEQYF.